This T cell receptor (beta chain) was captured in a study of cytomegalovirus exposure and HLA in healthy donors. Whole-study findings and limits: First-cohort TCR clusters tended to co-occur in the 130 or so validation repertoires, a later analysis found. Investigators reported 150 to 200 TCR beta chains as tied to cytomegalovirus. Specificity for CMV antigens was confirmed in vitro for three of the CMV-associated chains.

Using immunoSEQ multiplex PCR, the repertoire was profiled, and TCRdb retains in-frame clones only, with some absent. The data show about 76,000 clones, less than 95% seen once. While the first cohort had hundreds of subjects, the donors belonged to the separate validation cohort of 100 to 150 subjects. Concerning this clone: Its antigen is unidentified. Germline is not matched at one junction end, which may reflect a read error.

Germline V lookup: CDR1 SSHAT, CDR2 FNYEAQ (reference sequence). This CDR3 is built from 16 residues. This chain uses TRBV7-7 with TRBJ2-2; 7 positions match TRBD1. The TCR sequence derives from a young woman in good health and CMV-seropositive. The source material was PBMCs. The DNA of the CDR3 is TGTGCTAGCAGCTTAGGGCCAGGGGGTCGGACCGGGGAGCTGTTTTTT. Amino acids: CASSLGPGGRTGELFF.